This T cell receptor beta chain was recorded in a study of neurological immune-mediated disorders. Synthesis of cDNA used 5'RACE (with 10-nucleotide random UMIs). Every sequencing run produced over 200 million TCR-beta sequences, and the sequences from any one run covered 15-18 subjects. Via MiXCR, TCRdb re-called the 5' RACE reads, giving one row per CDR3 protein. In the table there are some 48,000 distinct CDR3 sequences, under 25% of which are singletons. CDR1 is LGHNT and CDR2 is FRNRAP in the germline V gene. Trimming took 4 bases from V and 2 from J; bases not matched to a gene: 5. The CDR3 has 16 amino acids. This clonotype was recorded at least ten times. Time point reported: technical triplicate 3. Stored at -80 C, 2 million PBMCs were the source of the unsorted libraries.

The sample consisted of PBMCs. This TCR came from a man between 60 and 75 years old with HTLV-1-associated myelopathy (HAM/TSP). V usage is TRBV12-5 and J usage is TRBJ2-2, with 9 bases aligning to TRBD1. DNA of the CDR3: TGTGCTAGTGGTTCATGGACAGGGGTCAACACCGGGGAGCTGTTTTTT. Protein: CASGSWTGVNTGELFF.